This T cell receptor (beta chain) comes out of a study of shared T cell receptors in the human thymus. Produced via immunoSEQ multiplex PCR; TCRdb's table is partial and in-frame only. The profile covers around 730,000 clones, with approximately 85% appearing a single time and more than 0.008% taken by the ten largest. The ends were cut back, 1 base at V and 2 bases at J, with 9 bases in the middle. The germline V gene encodes CDR1 MDHEN and CDR2 SYDVKM. CDR3 length: 14 amino acids. The same data also went into a second study, on human thymus T cells. As that study records: The donor group consisted of healthy Finnish infants who were having corrective surgery for congenital heart defects. Resections were taken during corrective heart surgery, and the thymus tissue came from these.

Sequencing input: thymocytes. This TCR came from a girl younger than two with a congenital heart defect. The rearrangement uses TRBV28 and TRBJ2-7; maybe TRBD2 (6 bases). As DNA, the CDR3 is TGTGCCAGCAGTTTATCGGCGGGGCCCTACGAGCAGTACTTC. This sequence encodes CASSLSAGPYEQYF.